This T cell receptor (beta chain) emerged from a study of blood T cell repertoires in COVID-19. This clone appeared a few times. Here immunoSEQ multiplex PCR was the method, and the copy in TCRdb shows in-frame clones only, minus some. The sample contains approximately 190,000 clones, around 83% of which appear only once. The CDR3 is 14 residues long. Per germline, CDR1 LNHDA and CDR2 SQIVND (reference sequence). Deletions cut 4 bases from V and 0 bases from J, with 9 bases between. The receptor comes from a woman in her thirties or forties with acute or convalescent COVID-19. The rearrangement links TRBV19 to TRBJ1-1; D perhaps matches TRBD1 (5 bases). Sequencing used peripheral blood. The CDR3 is CASSSGGLNTEAFF. The CDR3 coding sequence is TGTGCCAGTAGTAGCGGGGGGTTGAACACTGAAGCTTTCTTT.